This paragraph reports one T cell receptor (beta chain). Cohort allocation depended upon clinical history that participants reported. The data were taken from a study of blood T cell repertoires in COVID-19. Study background: The cDNA or gDNA used as material had been derived from T cells, B-cell-depleted T cells, or PBMCs.

Repertoires were generated with immunoSEQ multiplex PCR, while TCRdb's copy carries only in-frame clones and drops some. The sample holds a few hundred thousand clones, around nine tenths seen once. V was pared by 6 bases and J by 9 bases, with 17 bases between. This CDR3 contains 13 residues. Sequenced sample: PBMCs or T cells enriched from blood (not recorded which). This TCR derives from a woman in her 50s with acute COVID-19. The chain employs TRBV12-3 or TRBV12-4 and TRBJ2-5; possible D gene TRBD2, 5 bases. The CDR3 is CASSTGPLRAQYF. The CDR3 coding sequence is TGTGCCAGCAGCACCGGGCCCTTGAGGGCCCAGTACTTC.